The 15 T cell receptor beta chains reported below all come from one sample, sequenced in a study of blood T cell repertoires in COVID-19. The method was immunoSEQ multiplex PCR; TCRdb's version includes in-frame clones alone and lacks a portion of them. Seen here are more than 300,000 clones, around nine tenths observed once, and the top ten hold around 1.2%. The sequenced sample was PBMCs or T cells enriched from blood (not recorded which). The receptors come from a woman under 30 who had recovered from COVID-19.

The chain joins TRBV5-4 to TRBJ2-5; D may be TRBD1 (6 bases). Between the trimmed V and J ends, which lost 3 bases and 5 bases, there was a span of 17 bases. The CDR3 consists of 15 residues. Germline V CDR1 and CDR2: SGHNT, YYREEE (reference sequence). CDR3 sequence (DNA): TGTGCCAGCAGCTCAGACGGGACACCGGGTGAGACCCAGTACTTC. Amino acids: CASSSDGTPGETQYF.

In its sample, this clone was seen once. Other DNA sequences from this sample encode an identical CDR3 as well. V usage is TRBV7-2 and J usage is TRBJ1-3, with a possible D match to TRBD1 (6 bases). This CDR3 is built from 14 residues. Germline V gives CDR1 SGHTA, CDR2 FQGNSA. Trimming pared 1 base from V and 2 bases from J, leaving 6 bases between. In DNA, the CDR3 is TGTGCCAGCAGCTTAGACAGGGCTGGAAACACCATATATTTT. This gives the protein CASSLDRAGNTIYF.

V and J are TRBV24-1 and TRBJ2-3, with D possibly being TRBD2 (5 bases). This CDR3 contains 17 residues. V dropped 4 bases and J dropped 4 bases, with 20 bases sitting between them. Germline lookup yields CDR1 KGHDR and CDR2 SFDVKD. This CDR3 is CATSDTTGISPSDTQYF. The CDR3 DNA reads TGTGCCACCAGTGACACCACCGGGATCTCTCCTTCAGATACGCAGTATTTT.

This chain connects TRBV19 to TRBJ1-1, with a weak D call TRBD1 (5 bases). The germline V gene encodes CDR1 LNHDA and CDR2 SQIVND (reference sequence). V lost 0 bases to trimming and J lost 4 bases, with 12 bases between them. The CDR3 spans 15 residues. CDR3 in amino acids: CASSIESGPSTEAFF. DNA of the CDR3: TGTGCCAGTAGTATAGAGTCAGGGCCCAGCACTGAAGCTTTCTTT.

This chain connects TRBV10-2 to TRBJ2-2; tentatively, D is TRBD1 (6 bases). V lost 6 bases to trimming and J lost 6 bases, with 20 bases between them. This CDR3 spans 16 amino acids. The germline CDR1 and CDR2 sequences are WSHSY and SAAADI. The CDR3 DNA sequence: TGCGCCAGCAGCCCCTCTTTTGGCCAGGGGCCCGGGGAGCTGTTTTTT. This codes for CASSPSFGQGPGELFF.

This clone was seen more than once but under ten times. J is TRBJ2-2 and V is TRBV6-1; 8 nucleotides line up with TRBD1. V was clipped by 2 bases and J by 8 bases; unmatched bases: 10. This CDR3 has 16 amino acids. Germline V gives CDR1 MNHNS, CDR2 SASEGT. This CDR3 is CASSEYRGTALGELFF. DNA of the CDR3: TGTGCCAGCAGTGAATACAGGGGGACGGCGTTGGGGGAGCTGTTTTTT.

This clone was found once. V is TRBV25-1 and J is TRBJ2-2, with D perhaps TRBD1 (5 bases). With 3 bases removed from V and 0 bases from J, the gap between germline ends came to 14 bases. The CDR3 sequence is 17 residues long. CDR1 is MGHDK, CDR2 SYGVNS, per germline. DNA for the CDR3: TGTGCCAGCAGTGAGACAGCCTTGATCGCGAACACCGGGGAGCTGTTTTTT. This sequence encodes CASSETALIANTGELFF.

This CDR3 reads CASSEGQGTEAFF. The CDR3 DNA is TGTGCCAGCAGCGAGGGACAGGGGACTGAAGCTTTCTTT. The gene calls are TRBV9 and TRBJ1-1, with 10 bases identical to TRBD1. This CDR3 has 13 residues. Germline CDR1 reads SGDLS; CDR2 reads YYNGEE. With V trimmed by 3 bases and J by 5 bases, 1 base remained unmatched.

This sequence joins TRBV5-6 and TRBJ1-2, with D possibly being TRBD1 (6 bases). This CDR3 has 13 residues. V dropped 4 bases and J dropped 4 bases, with 11 bases sitting between them. Germline-derived CDR1 and CDR2 are SGHDT and YYEEEE. The CDR3 bases are TGTGCCAGCAGCATAACAGGGACCTATGGCTACACCTTC. This sequence encodes CASSITGTYGYTF. Variable domain in full (rest from reference TRBV5-6 and TRBJ1-2): DAGVTQSPTHLIKTRGQQVTLRCSPKSGHDTVSWYQQALGQGPQFIFQYYEEEERQRGNFPDRFSGHQFPNYSSELNVNALLLGDSALYLCASSITGTYGYTFGSGTRLTVV.

CDR3 DNA: TGTGCCTGGAGTATTCGGAGGAGGGACACTGAAGCTTTCTTT. Translating gives CAWSIRRRDTEAFF. The chain is built from TRBV30 and TRBJ1-1; D is undetermined. The CDR3 spans 14 residues. CDR1 and CDR2 (germline): GTSNPN, SVGIG (reference sequence). V lost 2 bases and J lost 3, with 13 bases in between.

This chain joins TRBV29-1 and TRBJ2-7; tentative D call: TRBD1 (6 bases). V was clipped by 7 bases and J by 5 bases, with 12 bases between them. The length of the CDR3 is 11 residues. Looked up from germline, CDR1 is SQVTM and CDR2 is ANQGSEA. CDR3 residues: CSGSTGNEQYF. The CDR3 nucleotides are TGCAGCGGCAGTACAGGGAACGAGCAGTACTTC.

The chain uses TRBV27 and TRBJ2-1; perhaps TRBD1 as D (5 bases). This CDR3 is 17 amino acids long. V lost 5 bases and J 3 bases, leaving 20 bases between the germline ends. CDR1 and CDR2 (germline): MNHEY, SMNVEV (reference sequence). The chain's CDR3 is CASSNLRAHDGYNEQFF. In nucleotides, the CDR3 is TGTGCCAGCAGTAACCTCAGGGCCCACGACGGCTACAATGAGCAGTTCTTC.

Worth noting for this clone: In the same sample, other DNA sequences code for this CDR3. The CDR3 nucleotides are TGTGCCAGCAGTTACTCGCGGCAGGGAGGGAATCAGCCCCAGCATTTT. Residues: CASSYSRQGGNQPQHF. The V call is TRBV6-5, the J call TRBJ1-5, with TRBD1 as a possible D gene (5 bases). Germline assignment: CDR1 MNHEY and CDR2 SVGAGI. This CDR3 has 16 amino acids. V was shortened by 0 bases and J by 4 bases, with 13 bases between the two germline ends.

This chain uses TRBV3-1 (or the pseudogene TRBV3-2) with TRBJ2-2; 7 bases match TRBD2. The CDR3 extends over 16 amino acids. The V gene end was trimmed by 4 bases and the J gene end by 0 bases; junction bases not matched to a gene: 5. CDR1 is LGHDT and CDR2 is YNNKEL in the germline V gene (reference sequence). The CDR3 region has the DNA TGTGCCAGCAGCCGGGGACTACGAGCGAACACCGGGGAGCTGTTTTTT. Its protein product is CASSRGLRANTGELFF.

This clone was observed a few times. V and J are TRBV4-3 and TRBJ2-1; possible D gene TRBD2, 6 bases. CDR1 LGHNA and CDR2 YSLEER come from the germline V gene. CDR3 length equals 17 residues. V dropped 0 bases and J dropped 4 bases, with 16 bases sitting between them. The CDR3 nucleotides read TGCGCCAGCAGCCAAGAGTACGGGACTTACCTTTACAATGAGCAGTTCTTC. This codes for CASSQEYGTYLYNEQFF.